A selection of T cell receptor beta chains follows, all from one sample in a study of T cells in Graves' hyperthyroidism and ophthalmopathy. Using its own MiXCR run on the multiplex PCR reads, TCRdb lists one record per CDR3 protein. This sample has around 500,000 distinct CDR3 sequences, with approximately 22% found just once. Sequenced sample: blood. The receptor source for this set is a woman aged 65 to 85 with Graves' ophthalmopathy. CDR3s include the opening cysteine and the closing phenylalanine or tryptophan. The order of the fields is clone size, V gene, J gene, D gene, CDR3 DNA, CDR3 protein. D genes are given only for firm matches. Clone size appears in some rows only: once, few, many, or a class for an expanded clone.

clone size: .
V gene: TRBV7-3
J gene: TRBJ2-7
D gene: TRBD1
CDR3 DNA: TGTGCCAGCAGCTTTTCCGGGACAGGGGAAGAGCAGTACTTC
CDR3 protein: CASSFSGTGEEQYF

clone size: .
V gene: TRBV3-1
J gene: TRBJ2-1
D gene: TRBD2
CDR3 DNA: TGTGCCAGCAGCCAAAGAAGCGGGAGTGGCCACAATGAGCAGTTCTTC
CDR3 protein: CASSQRSGSGHNEQFF

clone size: .
V gene: TRBV3-1
J gene: TRBJ2-3
D gene: TRBD1
CDR3 DNA: TGTGCCAGCAGCCATCCGAGGGGGACAGGGGTACCAGATACGCAGTATTTT
CDR3 protein: CASSHPRGTGVPDTQYF

clone size: many
V gene: TRBV6-5
J gene: TRBJ2-2
D gene: .
CDR3 DNA: TGTGCCAGCAGTTACTCTGGAACCGGGGAGCTGTTTTTT
CDR3 protein: CASSYSGTGELFF

clone size: .
V gene: TRBV10-3
J gene: TRBJ2-1
D gene: TRBD2
CDR3 DNA: TGTGCCATCAGTCCCCCTAGGGGCGGGAGGGGGGTTGATGAGCAGTTCTTC
CDR3 protein: CAISPPRGGRGVDEQFF

clone size: once
V gene: TRBV7-8
J gene: TRBJ1-3
D gene: .
CDR3 DNA: TGTGCCAGCAGCTCTAAACAGGAGAGCTCTGGAAACACCATATATTTT
CDR3 protein: CASSSKQESSGNTIYF

clone size: .
V gene: TRBV2
J gene: TRBJ2-7
D gene: .
CDR3 DNA: TGTGCCAGCAGTTTAACGGGACTCAACCTTTACGAGCAGTACTTC
CDR3 protein: CASSLTGLNLYEQYF

clone size: .
V gene: TRBV6-5
J gene: TRBJ2-1
D gene: TRBD2
CDR3 DNA: TGTGCCAGCAGTTACAGGGGCGGGAGGGGGTTCAATGAGCAGTTCTTC
CDR3 protein: CASSYRGGRGFNEQFF

clone size: .
V gene: TRBV3-1
J gene: TRBJ2-5
D gene: .
CDR3 DNA: TGTGCCAGCAGTCCAAGTATACGGACCACAGAGACCCAGTACTTC
CDR3 protein: CASSPSIRTTETQYF

clone size: many
V gene: TRBV12-3/TRBV12-4
J gene: TRBJ1-1
D gene: .
CDR3 DNA: TGTGCCAGCAGTCCCTACGGTAACATGAACACTGAAGCTTTCTTT
CDR3 protein: CASSPYGNMNTEAFF